This T cell receptor beta chain was sequenced during a study of T-cell memory formation after mild COVID-19. TCRdb passed the 5' RACE reads through MiXCR, listing each CDR3 protein once. Of roughly 550,000 distinct CDR3 sequences detected, around 21% appear once; the ten largest clones hold around 13%. This TCR was sampled from an adult woman who had mild COVID-19 (a few samples of this study predate the infection). Cell type and time point are not known. Sequencing was carried out using PBMCs or a T cell subset sorted from them (not recorded which).

The CDR3 region is CASSPTGLQMNTEAFF. CDR3 bases: TGTGCCAGCAGCCCGACCGGGCTACAGATGAACACTGAAGCTTTCTTT. The chain combines TRBV12-3 or TRBV12-4 with TRBJ1-1; D is undetermined. The CDR3 is 16 residues long. V lost 6 bases and J lost 0, with 17 bases in between.